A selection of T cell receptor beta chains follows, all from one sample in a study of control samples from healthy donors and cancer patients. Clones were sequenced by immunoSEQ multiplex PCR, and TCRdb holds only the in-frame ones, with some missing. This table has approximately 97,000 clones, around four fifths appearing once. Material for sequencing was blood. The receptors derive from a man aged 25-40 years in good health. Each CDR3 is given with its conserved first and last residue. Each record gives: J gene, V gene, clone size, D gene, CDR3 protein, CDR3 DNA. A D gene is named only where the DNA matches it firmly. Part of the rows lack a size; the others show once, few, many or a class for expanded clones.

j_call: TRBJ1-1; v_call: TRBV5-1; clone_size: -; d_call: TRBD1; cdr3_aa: CASSADRVGDTEAFF; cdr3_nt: TGCGCCAGCAGCGCGGACAGGGTTGGGGACACTGAAGCTTTCTTT
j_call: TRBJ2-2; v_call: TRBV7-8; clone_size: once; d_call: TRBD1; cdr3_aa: CASSLGGQGASGPTGELFF; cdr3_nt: TGTGCCAGCAGCTTAGGGGGACAGGGGGCTTCTGGGCCCACCGGGGAGCTGTTTTTT
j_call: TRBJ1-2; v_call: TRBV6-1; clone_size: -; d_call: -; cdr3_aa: CASSEKPGGYTF; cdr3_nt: TGTGCCAGCAGTGAGAAACCGGGTGGCTACACCTTC
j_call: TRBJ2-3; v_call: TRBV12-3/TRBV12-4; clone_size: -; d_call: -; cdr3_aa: CASSLRADTQYF; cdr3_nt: TGTGCCAGCAGTTTACGGGCAGATACGCAGTATTTT
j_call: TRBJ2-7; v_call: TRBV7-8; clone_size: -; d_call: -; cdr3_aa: CASSLLAGAYPYEQYF; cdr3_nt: TGTGCCAGCAGCTTACTGGCCGGAGCTTATCCCTACGAGCAGTACTTC
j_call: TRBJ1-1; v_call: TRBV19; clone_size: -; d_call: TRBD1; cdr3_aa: CASSKRRQGRNTEAFF; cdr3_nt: TGTGCCAGTAGTAAACGGAGACAGGGGAGGAACACTGAAGCTTTCTTT
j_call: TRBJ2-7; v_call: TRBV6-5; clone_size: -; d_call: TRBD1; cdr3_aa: CASRMTGKSYEQYF; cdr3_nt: TGTGCCAGCAGGATGACAGGGAAGAGCTACGAGCAGTACTTC
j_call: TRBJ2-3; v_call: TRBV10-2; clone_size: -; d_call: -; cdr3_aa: CASSESKRAITDTQYF; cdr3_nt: TGCGCCAGCAGTGAGTCGAAACGGGCGATCACAGATACGCAGTATTTT
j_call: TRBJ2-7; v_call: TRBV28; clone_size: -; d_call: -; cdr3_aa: CASSSAYEQYF; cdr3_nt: TGTGCCAGCAGTTCTGCCTACGAGCAGTACTTC
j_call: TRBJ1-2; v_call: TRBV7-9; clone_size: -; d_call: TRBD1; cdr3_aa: CASSPWTGGYGYTF; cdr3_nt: TGTGCCAGCAGCCCCTGGACAGGGGGCTATGGCTACACCTTC
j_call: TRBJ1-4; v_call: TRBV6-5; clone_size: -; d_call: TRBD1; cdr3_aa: CASSWQGADNEKLFF; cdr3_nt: TGTGCCAGCAGTTGGCAGGGGGCGGATAATGAAAAACTGTTTTTT
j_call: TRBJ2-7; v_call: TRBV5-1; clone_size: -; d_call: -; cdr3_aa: CASSLDLYEQYF; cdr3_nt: TGCGCCAGCAGCTTGGATCTCTACGAGCAGTACTTC
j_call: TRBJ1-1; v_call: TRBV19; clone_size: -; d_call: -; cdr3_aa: CASRTNTEAFF; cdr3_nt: TGTGCCAGTCGGACGAACACTGAAGCTTTCTTT
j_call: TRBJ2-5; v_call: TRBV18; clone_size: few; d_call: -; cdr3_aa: CASSPEQTSETQYF; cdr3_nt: TGTGCCAGCTCACCGGAGCAGACCTCGGAGACCCAGTACTTC
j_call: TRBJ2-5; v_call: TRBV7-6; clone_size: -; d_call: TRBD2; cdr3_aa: CASSLGTSGGQETQYF; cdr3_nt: TGTGCCAGCAGCCTCGGGACTAGCGGGGGCCAAGAGACCCAGTACTTC
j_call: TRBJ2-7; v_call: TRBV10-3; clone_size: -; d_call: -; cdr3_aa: CAISERPDGEQYF; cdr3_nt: TGTGCCATCAGTGAGAGACCGGACGGTGAGCAGTACTTC
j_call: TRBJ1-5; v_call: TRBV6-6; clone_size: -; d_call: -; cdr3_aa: CASRITGNQPQHF; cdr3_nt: TGTGCCAGCAGGATTACAGGGAATCAGCCCCAGCATTTT
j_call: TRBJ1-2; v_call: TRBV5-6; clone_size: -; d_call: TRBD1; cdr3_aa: CASSLRQGGYTF; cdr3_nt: TGTGCCAGCAGCCTTAGACAGGGGGGCTACACCTTC
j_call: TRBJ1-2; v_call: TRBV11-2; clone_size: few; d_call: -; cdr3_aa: CASSRPLRDGYTF; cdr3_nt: TGTGCCAGCAGCCGACCCCTAAGGGATGGCTACACCTTC
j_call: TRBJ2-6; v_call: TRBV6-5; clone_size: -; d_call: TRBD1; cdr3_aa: CASRGPGANVLTF; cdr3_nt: TGTGCCTCCAGGGGGCCTGGGGCCAACGTCCTGACTTTC
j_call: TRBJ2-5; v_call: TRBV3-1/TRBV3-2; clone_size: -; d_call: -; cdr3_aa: CASSQVLQETQYF; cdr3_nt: TGTGCCAGCAGCCAAGTACTACAAGAGACCCAGTACTTC
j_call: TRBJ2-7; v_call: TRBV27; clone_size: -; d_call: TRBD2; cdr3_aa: CASSLGPAGDLSYEQYF; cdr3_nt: TGTGCCAGCAGTTTAGGGCCAGCGGGGGATCTCTCCTACGAGCAGTACTTC
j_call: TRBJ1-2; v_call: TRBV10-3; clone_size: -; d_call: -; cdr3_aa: CAISLSSFNYGYTF; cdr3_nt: TGTGCCATCAGTTTGAGTTCTTTTAACTATGGCTACACCTTC
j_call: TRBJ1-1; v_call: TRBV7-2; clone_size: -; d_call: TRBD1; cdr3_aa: CASSPGTGKAFF; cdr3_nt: TGTGCCAGCAGCCCAGGGACAGGGAAAGCTTTCTTT
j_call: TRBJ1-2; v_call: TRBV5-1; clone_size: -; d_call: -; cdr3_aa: CATRQAPRRDYGYTF; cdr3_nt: TGCGCCACCCGACAGGCGCCTCGAAGGGACTATGGCTACACCTTC
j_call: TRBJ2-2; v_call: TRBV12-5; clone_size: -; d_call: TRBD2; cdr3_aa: CASGFGGATGELFF; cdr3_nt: TGTGCTAGTGGTTTCGGGGGGGCAACCGGGGAGCTGTTTTTT
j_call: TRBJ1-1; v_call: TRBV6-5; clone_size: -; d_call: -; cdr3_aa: CASTPSGARTEAFF; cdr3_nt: TGTGCCAGCACTCCCTCAGGGGCGCGGACTGAAGCTTTCTTT
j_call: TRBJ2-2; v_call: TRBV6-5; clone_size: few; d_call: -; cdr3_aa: CASSYVAGGRGAVF; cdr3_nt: TGTGCCAGCAGTTACGTCGCAGGCGGCCGGGGAGCTGTTTTT
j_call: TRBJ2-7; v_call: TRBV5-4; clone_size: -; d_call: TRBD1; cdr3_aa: CASSSRQGLGVEQYF; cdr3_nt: TGTGCCAGCAGCTCACGACAGGGTTTGGGGGTCGAGCAGTACTTC
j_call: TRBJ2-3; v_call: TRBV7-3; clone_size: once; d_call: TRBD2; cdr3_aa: CASSETSGAVDTQYF; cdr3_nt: TGTGCCAGCAGCGAGACTAGCGGGGCCGTAGATACGCAGTATTTT
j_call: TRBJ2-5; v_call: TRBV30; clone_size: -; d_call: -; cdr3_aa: CAWSVGQYEETQYF; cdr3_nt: TGTGCCTGGAGTGTTGGACAGTACGAAGAGACCCAGTACTTC
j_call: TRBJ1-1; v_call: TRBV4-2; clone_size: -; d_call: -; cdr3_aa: CASSRPGGGALDNTEAFF; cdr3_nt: TGTGCCAGCAGCCGTCCGGGAGGGGGGGCGCTTGATAACACTGAAGCTTTCTTT
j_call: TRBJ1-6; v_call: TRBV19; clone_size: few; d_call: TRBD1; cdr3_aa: CASRPADRGNNSPLHF; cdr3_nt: TGTGCCAGTAGGCCAGCTGACAGGGGCAATAATTCACCCCTCCACTTT
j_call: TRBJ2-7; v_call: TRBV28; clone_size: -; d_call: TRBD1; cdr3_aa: CASSLNGDSSSYEQYF; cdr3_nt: TGTGCCAGCAGTCTGAACGGGGACAGCAGCTCCTACGAGCAGTACTTC
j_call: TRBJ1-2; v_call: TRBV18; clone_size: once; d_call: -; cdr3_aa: CASSPAGSAGAGGYTF; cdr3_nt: TGTGCCAGCTCACCCGCTGGGTCAGCAGGGGCGGGAGGCTACACCTTC
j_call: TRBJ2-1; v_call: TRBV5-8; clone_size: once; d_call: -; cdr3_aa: CASSLSGPRYNEQFF; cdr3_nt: TGTGCCAGCAGCTTGAGCGGACCCCGATACAATGAGCAGTTCTTC
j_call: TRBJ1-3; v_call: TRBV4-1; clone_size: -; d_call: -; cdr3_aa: CASSQDSGNTIYF; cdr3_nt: TGCGCCAGCAGCCAAGATTCTGGAAACACCATATATTTT
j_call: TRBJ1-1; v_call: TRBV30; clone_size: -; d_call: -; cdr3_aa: CAWSNSQTEAFF; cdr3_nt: TGTGCCTGGAGTAACAGCCAGACTGAAGCTTTCTTT
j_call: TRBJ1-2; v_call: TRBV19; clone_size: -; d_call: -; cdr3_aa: CASNRQPNYGYTF; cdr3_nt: TGTGCCAGTAACAGACAGCCTAACTATGGCTACACCTTC
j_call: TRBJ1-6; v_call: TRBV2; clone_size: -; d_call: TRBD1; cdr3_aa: CASQGQGENSPLHF; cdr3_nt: TGTGCCAGCCAGGGACAGGGTGAGAATTCACCCCTCCACTTT
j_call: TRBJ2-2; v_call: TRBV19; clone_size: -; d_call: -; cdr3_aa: CASSIDTDPSGLGTGELFF; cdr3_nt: TGTGCCAGTAGTATAGACACAGATCCTTCGGGGTTGGGCACCGGGGAGCTGTTTTTT
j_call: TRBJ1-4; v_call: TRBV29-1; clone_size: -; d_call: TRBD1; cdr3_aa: CSVEDLRDRGKLFF; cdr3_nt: TGCAGCGTTGAAGATCTTCGGGACAGGGGAAAACTGTTTTTT
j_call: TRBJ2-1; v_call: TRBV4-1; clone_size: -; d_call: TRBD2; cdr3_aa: CASSHLAGGPVEQFF; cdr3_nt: TGCGCCAGCAGCCACCTAGCGGGGGGGCCGGTTGAGCAGTTCTTC
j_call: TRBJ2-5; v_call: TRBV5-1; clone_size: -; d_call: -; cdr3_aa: CASSRTGPFQETQYF; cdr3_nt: TGCGCCAGCAGCAGGACTGGACCCTTCCAAGAGACCCAGTACTTC
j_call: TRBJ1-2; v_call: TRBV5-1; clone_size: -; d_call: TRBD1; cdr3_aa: CASSQGQGGSYGYTF; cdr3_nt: TGCGCCAGCAGCCAGGGACAGGGGGGATCCTATGGCTACACCTTC
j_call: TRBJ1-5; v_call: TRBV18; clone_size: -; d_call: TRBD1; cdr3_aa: CASSPGQGDGQPQHF; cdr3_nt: TGTGCCAGCTCACCAGGACAGGGGGACGGTCAGCCCCAGCATTTT
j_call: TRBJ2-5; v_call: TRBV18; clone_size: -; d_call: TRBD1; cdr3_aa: CASSSGTGEVETQYF; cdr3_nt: TGTGCCAGCTCATCCGGGACAGGGGAAGTTGAGACCCAGTACTTC
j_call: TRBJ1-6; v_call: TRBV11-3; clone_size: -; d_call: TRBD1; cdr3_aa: CASSPGTGTNSPLHF; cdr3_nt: TGTGCCAGCAGCCCCGGGACAGGGACGAATTCACCCCTCCACTTT
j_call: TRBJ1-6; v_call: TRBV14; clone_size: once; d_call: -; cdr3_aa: CASSAAPARGYNSPLHF; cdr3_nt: TGTGCCAGCAGCGCGGCCCCGGCCAGGGGATATAATTCACCCCTCCACTTT
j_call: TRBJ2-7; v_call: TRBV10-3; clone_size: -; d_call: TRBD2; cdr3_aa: CAISDPGWGGSYEQYF; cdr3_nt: TGTGCCATCAGTGATCCTGGGTGGGGGGGTAGCTACGAGCAGTACTTC
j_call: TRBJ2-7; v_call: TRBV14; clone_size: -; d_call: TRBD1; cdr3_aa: CASSQRDRDYEQYF; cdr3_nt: TGTGCCAGCAGCCAGCGGGACAGGGACTACGAGCAGTACTTC
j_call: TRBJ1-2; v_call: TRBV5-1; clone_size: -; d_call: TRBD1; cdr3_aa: CASSLAGGGYTF; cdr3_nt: TGCGCCAGCAGCTTGGCAGGGGGTGGCTACACCTTC
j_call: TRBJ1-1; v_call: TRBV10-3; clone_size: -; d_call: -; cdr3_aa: CAIMGIDTEAFF; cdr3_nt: TGTGCCATCATGGGGATTGATACTGAAGCTTTCTTT
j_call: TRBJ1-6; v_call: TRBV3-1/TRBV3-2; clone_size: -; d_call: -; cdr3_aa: CASSVKDPISYINSPLHF; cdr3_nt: TGTGCCAGCAGCGTGAAGGATCCCATTTCATACATCAATTCACCCCTCCACTTT
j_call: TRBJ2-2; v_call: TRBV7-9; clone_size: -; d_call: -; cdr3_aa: CASAPLPVNTGELFF; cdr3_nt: TGTGCCAGCGCCCCGCTCCCGGTGAACACCGGGGAGCTGTTTTTT